The 8 T cell receptor beta chains below all came from one sample that was sequenced in a study of blood T cell repertoires in COVID-19. The repertoire was sequenced with immunoSEQ multiplex PCR; TCRdb's copy has only in-frame clones and lacks some. The table includes some 100,000 clones, 80% detected once. The sequenced material came from peripheral blood. These receptors came from a woman in her sixties or seventies with acute or convalescent COVID-19.

This rearrangement joins TRBV7-9 to TRBJ2-7; the D is unclear. The CDR3 spans 12 residues. V was clipped by 5 bases and J by 7 bases, with 12 bases between them. Germline V gives CDR1 SEHNR, CDR2 FQNEAQ (reference sequence). The CDR3 protein is CASSLPNGEQYV. Here the CDR3 DNA reads TGTGCCAGCAGCCTACCGAACGGGGAGCAGTACGTC.

The chain links TRBV7-6 to TRBJ2-2; D gene ambiguous. Trimming removed 2 bases at V and 3 bases at J, with 10 bases between. CDR3 length: 15 residues. From germline, CDR1 is SGHVS and CDR2 FNYEAQ. This CDR3 reads CASSLMGSHTGELFF. The DNA of the CDR3 is TGTGCCAGCAGCTTAATGGGCAGTCACACCGGGGAGCTGTTTTTT.

This sequence joins TRBV10-2 and TRBJ1-2, with 8 bases identical to TRBD1. V was clipped by 6 bases and J by 7 bases; unmatched bases: 19. This CDR3 region has 17 residues. Germline V gene data show CDR1 as WSHSY and CDR2 as SAAADI. This CDR3 reads CASSSTSDRAGGIGYTF. DNA of the CDR3: TGCGCCAGCAGCTCAACCTCGGACAGGGCGGGCGGGATTGGCTACACCTTC.

This clone was seen a few times. An end of the junction does not agree with germline; a read error may underlie this. The chain recombines TRBV7-3 with TRBJ2-2, with no clear D. The CDR3 consists of 12 residues. Germline CDR1 reads SGHTA; CDR2 reads FQGTGA. CDR3: CASSLNSGELFF. CDR3 DNA sequence: TGTGCCAGCAGCTTAAACAGCGGGGAGCTGTTTTTT.

The V and J genes are TRBV27 and TRBJ1-2, with D perhaps matching TRBD1 (5 bases). Trimming removed 2 bases at V and 4 bases at J, with 14 bases between. The germline V gene encodes CDR1 MNHEY and CDR2 SMNVEV (reference sequence). CDR3 size: 15 residues. The CDR3 here is CASSLSLAGRYGYTF. As DNA, the CDR3 is TGTGCCAGCAGTTTAAGTTTGGCAGGGCGCTATGGCTACACCTTC.

This chain uses TRBV18 with TRBJ2-7; 7 positions match TRBD1. Losses at the gene ends were 3 bases for V and 6 bases for J; bases not matched to a gene: 11. This CDR3 contains 15 residues. Germline-derived CDR1 and CDR2 are KGHSH and LQKENI. As DNA, the CDR3 is TGTGCCAGCTCACCTACTCTGGACAGGCTCTCCGAGCAGTACTTC. Residues: CASSPTLDRLSEQYF.

The chain recombines TRBV5-5 with TRBJ1-2, with D tentatively TRBD1 (6 bases). Germline V gives CDR1 SGHKS, CDR2 YYEKEE (reference sequence). The V gene lost 4 bases and the J gene lost 2 bases, with 15 bases spanning the gap. This CDR3 comprises 15 residues. The CDR3 loop reads CASSRMQTGNYGYTF. In DNA, the CDR3 is TGTGCCAGCAGCCGTATGCAAACAGGGAACTATGGCTACACCTTC.

The chain combines TRBV15 with TRBJ1-5; a possible D gene is TRBD1 (6 bases). The CDR3 runs 14 residues. V was clipped by 4 bases and J by 3 bases, with 10 bases between them. Germline CDR1 and CDR2: LNHNV and YYDKDF (reference sequence). CDR3 nucleotide sequence: TGTGCCACCAGCACAGGACAGACCAATCAGCCCCAGCATTTT. This sequence encodes CATSTGQTNQPQHF.